This TCR beta chain was sequenced in a study of post-analysis software for immune sequencing data (dated by TCRdb to the mid-2010s). Regarding the research as a whole: Relapsing-remitting, secondary progressive and progressive-relapsing multiple sclerosis were recorded as disease courses, and subtype annotation was lacking for some patients. A subset of samples was prepared in parallel using single-end sample barcoding, then pooled and co-amplified after Illumina adapter ligation. The patient repertoires were compared against about 10 previously published healthy control repertoires obtained from donors aged about 6 to 28 years. Study-level results and caveats: The multiple sclerosis patient group was slightly younger than the control group. Compared with controls, multiple sclerosis patients had significantly lower normalized Chao1 diversity, a finding suggesting substantial peripheral T-cell clonal expansion. Direct clustering with F measure showed strong co-clustering of samples prepared in the same batch, prompting a batch-effect correction.

TCR beta repertoires were profiled from peripheral blood of roughly 13 young patients with multiple sclerosis to demonstrate the VDJtools post-analysis software. Multiple sclerosis patients were children and adolescents aged roughly 6 to 17 years. Library preparation was by PCR. TCRdb shows the sequencer as Illumina HiSeq 2500. To reduce PCR and sequencing biases, unique molecular identifiers were built into the TCR beta cDNA libraries. Per 1 to 10 million input T cells, 500,000 or so cDNA molecules were obtained, such that each molecule approximated one T cell. Patient libraries were prepared and sequenced with the same protocol used for the earlier healthy control dataset. Samples belonging to the same batch were prepared together, multiplexed and sequenced on a shared HiSeq lane. On the authors' methods: MIGEC handled the raw barcoded reads, throwing out single-read molecular identifier groups before consensus assembly and CDR3 extraction. Clonotype tables were post-analysed with VDJtools, and diversity was normalized by down-sampling all datasets to the smallest sample size. In repertoire overlap clustering, CDR3 amino acid sequences, but not nucleotide sequences, were matched to correct batch-related cross-sample contamination. The raw public data were reprocessed by TCRdb itself: fastp quality trimming at Q25, MiXCR clonotype calling, in-frame beta chains only. CDR3 protein sequences are deduplicated, and each keeps its most common genes and DNA. These V and J calls derive from TCRdb rather than the authors' analysis. The sample includes about 820,000 distinct CDR3 sequences, with under 70% observed a single time. The ten largest account for roughly 4.4% of the sample.

About this clonotype itself: Its antigen remains undetermined. The input lacks base qualities; no much larger clone sits a single base away.

The receptor was derived from a girl under 18 with multiple sclerosis. Sequenced: blood.

The DNA is TGCAGTGCTAGAGCTAGCGGCCCCTATACGCAGTATTTT. Its coded protein is CSARASGPYTQYF. The chain is encoded by TRBV20-1 joined to TRBJ2-3; the central 7 bases match TRBD2. Including the terminal cysteine and phenylalanine, the CDR3 comprises 13 residues. The sequence is cut down to CDR3 DNA, 39 bases in frame from base 1. From V the trimming removes 1 base and from J it removes 7 bases, while the gene matches leave 5 bases of the junction unaccounted for. The germline V gene encodes CDR1 DFQATT and CDR2 SNEGSKA (reference sequence).